This TCR beta chain was identified in a study of cytomegalovirus exposure and HLA in healthy donors. Overall study results and limits: Listed as cytomegalovirus-associated were 150 to 200 TCR beta chains.

Germline V gene lookup returns CDR1 MNHNS and CDR2 SASEGT. V gave up 7 bases and J gave up 0 bases; unmatched junction bases: 4. This CDR3 is 14 amino acids long. This PCR relied on a set of 60 Vbeta primers and 13 Jbeta primers. Method: immunoSEQ multiplex PCR; TCRdb's copy keeps in-frame clones and lacks some. The data contain more than 130,000 clones, approximately 80% of them singletons. Comment on this clone: The target antigen is unknown.

This receptor was obtained from a male donor in good health and CMV-seronegative. Sequencing used PBMCs. The J gene is TRBJ2-3, the V gene TRBV6-1; 7 bases fit TRBD1. The CDR3 loop reads CASKPGQSTDTQYF. DNA for the CDR3: TGTGCCAGCAAACCGGGACAGAGCACAGATACGCAGTATTTT.